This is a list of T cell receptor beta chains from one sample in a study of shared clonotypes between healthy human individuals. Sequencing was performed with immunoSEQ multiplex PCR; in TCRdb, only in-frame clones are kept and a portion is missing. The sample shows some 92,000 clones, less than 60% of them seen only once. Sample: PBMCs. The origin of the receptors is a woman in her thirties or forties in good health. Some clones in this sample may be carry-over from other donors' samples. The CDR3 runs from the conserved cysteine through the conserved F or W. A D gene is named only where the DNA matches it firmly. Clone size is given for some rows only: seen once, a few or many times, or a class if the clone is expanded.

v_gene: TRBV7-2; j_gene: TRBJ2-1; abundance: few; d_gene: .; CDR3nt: TGTGCCAGCAGCCATGGGACTCCCTCCTACAATGAGCAGTTCTTC; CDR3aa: CASSHGTPSYNEQFF
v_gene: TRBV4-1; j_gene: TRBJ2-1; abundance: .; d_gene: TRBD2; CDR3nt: TGCGCCAGCAGCCAACTAGCGGGAGGCTACAATGAGCAGTTCTTC; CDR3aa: CASSQLAGGYNEQFF
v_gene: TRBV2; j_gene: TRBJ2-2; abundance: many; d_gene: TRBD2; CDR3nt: TGTGCCAGCAGTGTGAGCGGGAGAACGAACACCGGGGAGCTGTTTTTT; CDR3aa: CASSVSGRTNTGELFF
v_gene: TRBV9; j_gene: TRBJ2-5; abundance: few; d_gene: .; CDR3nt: TGTGCCAGCAGCGTAGGCGGTCGCAGGCAAGAGACCCAGTACTTC; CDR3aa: CASSVGGRRQETQYF
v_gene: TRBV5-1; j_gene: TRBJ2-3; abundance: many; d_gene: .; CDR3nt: TGCGCCAGCAGCTTGGGGCTAGCAGTTACAGATACGCAGTATTTT; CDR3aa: CASSLGLAVTDTQYF
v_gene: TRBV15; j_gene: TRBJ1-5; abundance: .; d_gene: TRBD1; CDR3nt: TGTGCCACCAGCAAACGACAGGGGTATTATCAGCCCCAGCATTTT; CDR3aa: CATSKRQGYYQPQHF
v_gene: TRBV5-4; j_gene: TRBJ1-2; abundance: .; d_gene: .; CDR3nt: TGCGCCAGCAGCCACATCCCGACGGGGGTCATGGGGTATGGCTACACCTTC; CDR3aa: CASSHIPTGVMGYGYTF
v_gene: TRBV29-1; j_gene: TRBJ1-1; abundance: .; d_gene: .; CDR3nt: TGCAGCGTCTCAGGAGGAAGGAACACTGAAGCTTTCTTT; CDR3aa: CSVSGGRNTEAFF
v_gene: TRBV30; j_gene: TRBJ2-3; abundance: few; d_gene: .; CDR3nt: TGTGCCTGGAGTGTAACCCCAGATACGCAGTATTTT; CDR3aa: CAWSVTPDTQYF
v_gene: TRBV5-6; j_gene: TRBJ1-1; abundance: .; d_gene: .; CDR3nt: TGTGCCAGCAGCTCCGGACTGGGGGCCTGGAGCACTGAAGCTTTCTTT; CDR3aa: CASSSGLGAWSTEAFF
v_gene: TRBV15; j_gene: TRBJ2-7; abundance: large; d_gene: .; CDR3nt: TGTGCCACCAGCAGAGATGAGGACGAGCAGTACTTC; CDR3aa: CATSRDEDEQYF
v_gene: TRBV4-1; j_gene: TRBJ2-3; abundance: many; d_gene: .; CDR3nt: TGCGCCAGCAGCGTCATTGGGGTTAGCACAGATACGCAGTATTTT; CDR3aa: CASSVIGVSTDTQYF
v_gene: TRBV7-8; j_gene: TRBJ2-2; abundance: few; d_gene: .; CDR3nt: TGTGCCAGCACCCAAGATCGGCCCGCACCAACCGGGGAGCTGTTTTTT; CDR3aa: CASTQDRPAPTGELFF
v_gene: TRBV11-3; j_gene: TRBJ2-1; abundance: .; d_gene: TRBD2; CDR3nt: TGTGCCAGCAGCCCCGTAGCGGGAGTAGGTGGTGAGCAGTTCTTC; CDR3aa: CASSPVAGVGGEQFF
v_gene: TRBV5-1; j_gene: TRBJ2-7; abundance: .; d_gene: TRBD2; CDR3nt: TGCGCCAGCAGCTTGGCTAGCGGGAGGGCCTACGAGCAGTACTTC; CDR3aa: CASSLASGRAYEQYF
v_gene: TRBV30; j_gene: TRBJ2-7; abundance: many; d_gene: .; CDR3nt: TGTGCCTGGAGCGGTTCCTACGAGCAGTACTTC; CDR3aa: CAWSGSYEQYF
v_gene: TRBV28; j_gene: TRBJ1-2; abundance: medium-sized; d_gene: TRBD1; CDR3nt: TGTGCCAGCAGAACTACAGGGGTCCGGTATGGCTACACCTTC; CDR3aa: CASRTTGVRYGYTF
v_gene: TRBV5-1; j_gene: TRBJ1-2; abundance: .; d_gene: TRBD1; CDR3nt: TGCGCCAGCAGCTTACTCGACAGGGGCGACGGCTACACCTTC; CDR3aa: CASSLLDRGDGYTF
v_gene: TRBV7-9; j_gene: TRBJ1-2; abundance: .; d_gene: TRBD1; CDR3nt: TGTGCCAGCAGCCCCGAGGGGGCCGCGGGCTACACCTTC; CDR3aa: CASSPEGAAGYTF
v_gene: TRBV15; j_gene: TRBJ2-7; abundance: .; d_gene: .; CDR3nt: TGTGCCACCAGCAGAGGGCTAGCAGGCTACGAGCAGTACTTC; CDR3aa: CATSRGLAGYEQYF
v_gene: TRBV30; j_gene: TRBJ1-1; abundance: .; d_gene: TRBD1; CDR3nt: TGTGCCTGGAGTTGGACAGGGAGTACTGAAGCTTTCTTT; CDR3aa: CAWSWTGSTEAFF
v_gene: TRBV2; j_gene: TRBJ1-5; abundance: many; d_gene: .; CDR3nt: TGTGCCAGCGATCCAGGGGGCAATCAGCCCCAGCATTTT; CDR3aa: CASDPGGNQPQHF
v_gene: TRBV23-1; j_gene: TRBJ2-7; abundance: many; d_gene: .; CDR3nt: TGCGCCAGCAGTCGGGGGACATCGAAGGGACGGCAGTACTTC; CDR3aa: CASSRGTSKGRQYF
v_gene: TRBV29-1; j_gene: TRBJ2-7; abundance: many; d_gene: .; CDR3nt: TGCAGCGTTAGAGAGGTCAGGACGTCCGAGGGCGAGCAGTACTTC; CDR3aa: CSVREVRTSEGEQYF
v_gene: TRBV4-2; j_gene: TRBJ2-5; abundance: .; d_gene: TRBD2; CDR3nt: TGTGCCAGCAGCCAAGCCGGGACTAGCGCTCAAGAGACCCAGCACTTC; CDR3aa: CASSQAGTSAQETQHF
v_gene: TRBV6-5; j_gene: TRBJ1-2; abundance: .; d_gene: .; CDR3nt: TGTGCCAGCAGTTCGGGGGCGCATGGCTACACCTTC; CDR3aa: CASSSGAHGYTF
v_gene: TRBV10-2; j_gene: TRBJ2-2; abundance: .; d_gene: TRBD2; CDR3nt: TGCGCCAGCAACGAGGAAGGGACTAGCGGCACCGGGGAGCTGTGTTTT; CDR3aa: CASNEEGTSGTGELCF
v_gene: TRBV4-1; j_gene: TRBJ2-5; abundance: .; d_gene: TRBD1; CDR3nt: TGTGCCAGCAGCCAGGACAGGTCTGGGGAAGAGACCCAGTACTTC; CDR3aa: CASSQDRSGEETQYF
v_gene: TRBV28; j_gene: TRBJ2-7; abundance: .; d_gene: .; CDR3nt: TGTGCCAGCAGTTTACGTGACAGTTATAAGCAGTACTTC; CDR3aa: CASSLRDSYKQYF
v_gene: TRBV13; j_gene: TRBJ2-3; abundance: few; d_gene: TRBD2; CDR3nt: TGTTCGGAGCGGGAGATTTCGACAGATACGCAGTATTTT; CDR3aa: CSEREISTDTQYF
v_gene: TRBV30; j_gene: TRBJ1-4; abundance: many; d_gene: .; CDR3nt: TGTGCCTGGAGTGTACGGGGCGGGTATGAAAAACTGTTTTTT; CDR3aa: CAWSVRGGYEKLFF
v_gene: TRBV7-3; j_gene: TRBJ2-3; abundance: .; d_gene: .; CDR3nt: TGTGCCAGCAGCTTAAAGAGGGCCGGGTCAGATACGCAGTATTTT; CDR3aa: CASSLKRAGSDTQYF
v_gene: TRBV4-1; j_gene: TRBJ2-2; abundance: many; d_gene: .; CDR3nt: TGCGCCAGCAGCCAAGATCTCAGGCCGTCGAACACCGGGGAGCTGTTTTTT; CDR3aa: CASSQDLRPSNTGELFF
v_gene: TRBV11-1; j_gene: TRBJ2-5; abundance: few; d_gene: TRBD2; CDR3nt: TGTGCCAGCAGCCGGCGAAGACTAGCGGGGGAGACCCAGTACTTC; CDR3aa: CASSRRRLAGETQYF
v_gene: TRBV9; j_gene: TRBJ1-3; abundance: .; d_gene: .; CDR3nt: TGTGCCAGCAGCGAGAGGGGGTTCGGAAACACCATATATTTT; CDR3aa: CASSERGFGNTIYF
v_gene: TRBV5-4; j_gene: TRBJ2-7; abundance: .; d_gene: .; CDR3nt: TGTGCCAGCAGCTTGCCGCGTGGTAGTCTAGAGACCCAGTGCTTC; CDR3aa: CASSLPRGSLETQCF
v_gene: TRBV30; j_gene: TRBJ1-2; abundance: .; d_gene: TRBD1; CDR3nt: TGTGCCGGGGGCAGGGGGTATGGCTACACCTTC; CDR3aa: CAGGRGYGYTF